This TCR beta chain was retrieved from a study of T cells in localized non-small cell lung cancer. Findings of the study overall: Higher T cell density in the blood was associated with longer overall survival, whereas higher adjacent-lung clonality associated with shorter survival. Adjacent lung had a median around 60 of the 100 largest tumor clones.

Trimming took 3 bases from V and 2 from J; bases not matched to a gene: 8. The CDR3 covers 17 residues. Germline V gene lookup returns CDR1 KGHSH and CDR2 LQKENI. Worth noting for this clone: Its cognate antigen is unknown.

Using immunoSEQ multiplex PCR, the repertoire was profiled, and TCRdb retains in-frame clones only, with some absent. In the table there are about 18,000 clones, around 83% of which are singletons. The J gene is TRBJ2-2, the V gene TRBV18, with 8 bases identical to TRBD2. Material: peripheral blood, obtained before any cancer treatment. This TCR was sampled from a female donor aged 60 or older with stage I lung adenocarcinoma. The CDR3 sequence: CASSPPERGTNTGELFF. The CDR3 nucleotides read TGTGCCAGCTCACCCCCAGAGCGGGGGACTAACACCGGGGAGCTGTTTTTT.